The clone carrying this T cell receptor (beta chain) was detected many times. Antigen specificity is unknown. Germline values: CDR1 SGDLS, CDR2 YYNGEE. The CDR3 sequence is 18 residues long. Losses at the gene ends were 4 bases for V and 0 bases for J; bases not matched to a gene: 8. This entry belongs to a study of T-cell reconstitution after alpha-beta-depleted transplantation in children. Study conclusions and caveats: Diversity and T-cell counts at one year after transplant derived mostly from new T cells. In patients about two months after transplant, alpha-beta T cells reportedly arose from several hundred expanded graft clones.

Preparing the TCRbeta library involved the use of unique molecular identifiers. TCRdb called the PCR reads again in MiXCR, with one record for every CDR3 protein. The sample has 330,000 or so distinct CDR3 sequences; about a tenth are singletons. The receptor was isolated from a boy less than two years old with acute myeloid leukemia, due to receive a stem cell transplant. This material consisted of PBMCs, taken before TCRalphabeta/CD19-depleted stem cell transplant. This sequence joins TRBV9 and TRBJ2-6, with 9 bases matching TRBD2. The CDR3 region has the DNA TGTGCCAGCAGCTTCAGACTAGCGGATAACTCTGGGGCCAACGTCCTGACTTTC. The encoded protein is CASSFRLADNSGANVLTF. The variable domain in full, completed from reference TRBV9 and TRBJ2-6, reads DSGVTQTPKHLITATGQRVTLRCSPRSGDLSVYWYQQSLDQGLQFLIQYYNGEERAKGNILERFSAQQFPDLHSELNLSSLELGDSALYFCASSFRLADNSGANVLTFGAGSRLTVL.